This T cell receptor (beta chain) was captured by sequencing in a study of T cells in Graves' hyperthyroidism and ophthalmopathy. The study based diagnoses on clinical symptoms, serum thyroxine and TRAb, thyroid ultrasound and orbital computed tomography. Researchers took RNA transcripts and amplified the TCR beta CDR3 regions from them. HTBI primers were the set used in a first-round RT-PCR of the TCR CDR3. TCRdb processed the multiplex PCR reads anew with MiXCR; each CDR3 protein has one entry. The sample contains hundreds of thousands of distinct CDR3 sequences, 20% of which appear only once. This clonotype showed up many times. The origin of this receptor is a man aged 40-49 years with Graves' ophthalmopathy. Sequences were obtained from blood.

The CDR3 is CATSTGVGEQFF. In DNA, the CDR3 is TGTGCCACCAGTACAGGGGTTGGTGAGCAGTTCTTC. The rearrangement uses TRBV24-1 and TRBJ2-1; 7 nucleotides align to TRBD1. CDR1 is KGHDR and CDR2 is SFDVKD in the germline V gene. CDR3 length: 12 residues. The V segment lost 6 bases and the J segment 9 bases; nucleotides outside the gene matches: 4.